One sample yielded the 8 T cell receptor beta chains listed below, sequenced in a study of OX40 agonist ivuxolimab in advanced cancers. The library was made by the immunoSEQ multiplex PCR assay. TCRdb obtained this table from immuneACCESS and retained in-frame rearrangements with V and J assigned. These tables miss some clones; where compared with another copy, unresolved V genes account for less than half of the shortfall, and the remainder is unexplained. The sample profile shows about 72,000 clones; approximately 92% of them were found once. The leading ten clones occupy about an eighth of the sample. Specimen: CD4+ or CD8+ T cells sorted from blood, collected in a trial of the OX40 agonist ivuxolimab. The receptors come from an adult with an advanced solid tumor such as melanoma, head and neck, liver or kidney cancer.

This CDR3 is CATTRGGYEQYF. The CDR3 nucleotides read TGTGCCACCACAAGGGGAGGCTACGAGCAGTACTTC. The genes are TRBV28 and TRBJ2-7; D perhaps matches TRBD2 (6 bases). CDR1 and CDR2 (germline): MDHEN, SYDVKM. V was pared by 10 bases and J by 3 bases, with 13 bases between. The CDR3 runs to 12 residues.

The V gene is TRBV7-8, the J gene TRBJ2-7; 12 bases are a match to TRBD1. This CDR3 comprises 17 residues. Germline loops: CDR1 SGHVS, CDR2 FQNEAQ. The junction had 9 bases not matched to a gene; V was cut back by 0 bases and J by 6 bases. CDR3 in DNA: TGTGCCAGCAGCTTAGCGAGAGGGGGACAGGGGGCATTCGAGCAGTACTTC. Translation: CASSLARGGQGAFEQYF.

The chain employs TRBV6-6 and TRBJ1-5; D possibly corresponds to TRBD1 (5 bases). Deletions cut 7 bases from V and 3 bases from J, with 10 bases between. Per germline, CDR1 MNHNY and CDR2 SVGAGI (reference sequence). There are 13 residues in the CDR3. CDR3 bases: TGTGCCAGCACGACGGGGCCCAATCAGCCCCAGCATTTT. It codes for CASTTGPNQPQHF.

This clone was recorded once. J is TRBJ2-5 and V is TRBV28, with D possibly TRBD1 on 5 matching bases. Germline values: CDR1 MDHEN, CDR2 SYDVKM. The CDR3 sequence is 14 residues long. Trimming cost V 6 bases and J 2 bases, with 13 bases left between them. CDR3 DNA: TGTGCCAGCAGCCCCCATGGACAACAAGAGACCCAGTACTTC. Translated, it gives CASSPHGQQETQYF.

Sample share makes this clone medium-sized. The chain is built from TRBV27 and TRBJ1-1; D gene ambiguous. Trimming took 7 bases from V and 1 from J, leaving 7 bases between them. The CDR3 has 12 residues. Per the germline V gene, CDR1 is MNHEY and CDR2 is SMNVEV (reference sequence). CDR3 nucleotide sequence: TGTGCCAGCAAGGTCGGGAACACTGAAGCTTTCTTT. Amino acid sequence: CASKVGNTEAFF.

This clone was recorded once. The chain joins TRBV7-9 to TRBJ2-2; 9 positions match TRBD2. CDR1 and CDR2 from the germline V gene are SEHNR and FQNEAQ (reference sequence). This CDR3 has 17 amino acids. J lost 4 bases, V lost 4 bases, and 10 bases had no gene match. The CDR3 spells CASSSIVGGRATGELFF. In DNA, the CDR3 is TGTGCCAGCAGCTCCATCGTTGGCGGGAGGGCCACCGGGGAGCTGTTTTTT.

The chain joins TRBV18 to TRBJ2-5, with TRBD1 as a possible D gene (5 bases). Germline CDR1 is KGHSH and CDR2 is LQKENI. Trimming took 6 bases from V and 2 from J, leaving 13 bases between them. The length of the CDR3 is 14 residues. Here the CDR3 DNA reads TGTGCCAGCTCTCCCGGACAAATTCAAGAGACCCAGTACTTC. It specifies CASSPGQIQETQYF.

This clone was counted between two and nine times. V gene TRBV2 combines with J gene TRBJ1-6; the D gene is possibly TRBD1 (6 bases). CDR3 length: 12 amino acids. CDR1 and CDR2 from the germline V gene are SNHLY and FYNNEI. V lost 8 bases to trimming and J lost 8 bases, with 10 bases between them. The CDR3 nucleotides are TGTGCCAGCCACAGGGTAGATTCACCCCTCCACTTT. This codes for CASHRVDSPLHF.